Each of the 6 T cell receptor beta chains below was sequenced from the same sample in a study of cytomegalovirus exposure and HLA in healthy donors. The primer mix had 60 Vbeta and 13 Jbeta primers. Sequencing was performed with immunoSEQ multiplex PCR; in TCRdb, only in-frame clones are kept and a portion is missing. This table holds 95,000 to 100,000 clones, roughly 85% found once. The material sequenced was PBMCs. These receptor sequences come from a man in his thirties or forties in good health and CMV-seronegative.

This chain uses TRBV15 with TRBJ2-6; D ambiguous. Germline CDR1 is LNHNV and CDR2 is YYDKDF (reference sequence). V lost 0 bases to trimming and J lost 1 base, with 7 bases between them. The CDR3 sequence is 16 residues long. The CDR3 spells CATSRDRISGANVLTF. In DNA form, the CDR3 reads TGTGCCACCAGCAGAGATCGTATATCTGGGGCCAACGTCCTGACTTTC.

The gene calls are TRBV28 and TRBJ2-1; 12 nucleotides line up with TRBD2. The CDR3 is made up of 19 amino acids. The germline V gene has CDR1 MDHEN and CDR2 SYDVKM. The J segment lost 8 bases and the V segment lost 4 bases, leaving 18 bases of the junction unmatched. The CDR3 loop reads CASSSKLELAGGPSHEQFF. CDR3 DNA sequence: TGTGCCAGCAGTTCAAAATTGGAACTAGCGGGAGGACCGTCTCATGAGCAGTTCTTC.

This chain uses TRBV2 with TRBJ1-1, with 8 bases aligning to TRBD1. This CDR3 is 17 amino acids long. CDR1 and CDR2 from the germline V gene are SNHLY and FYNNEI. With V trimmed by 4 bases and J by 0 bases, 10 bases remained unmatched. Here the CDR3 DNA reads TGTGCCAGCAGTGCCGGGACAGGAGTTGTCATGAACACTGAAGCTTTCTTT. It codes for CASSAGTGVVMNTEAFF.

V is TRBV7-9 and J is TRBJ2-7, with 7 bases identical to TRBD2. The CDR3 extends over 13 amino acids. Trimming at V came to 2 bases and at J to 2 bases, leaving 0 bases not matched to a gene. Germline CDR1 SEHNR, CDR2 FQNEAQ (reference sequence). DNA for the CDR3: TGTGCCAGCAGCTTAAGCGGGGCCTACGAGCAGTACTTC. Encoded protein: CASSLSGAYEQYF.

In its sample, this clone was seen once. This rearrangement joins TRBV7-9 to TRBJ2-7; D is uncertain. This CDR3 is built from 13 residues. Trimming took 0 bases from V and 5 from J, leaving 8 bases between them. Germline V CDR1 and CDR2: SEHNR, FQNEAQ (reference sequence). The CDR3 coding sequence is TGTGCCAGCAGCTTAGCGCCCAGCGACGAGCAGTACTTC. It specifies CASSLAPSDEQYF.

This clone was counted between two and nine times. At one boundary the junction diverges from the germline segment, which might be a read error. The J gene is TRBJ2-7, the V gene TRBV6-1, with 8 bases fitting TRBD1. Germline CDR1 is MNHNS and CDR2 is SASEGT. The CDR3 runs to 13 residues. The DNA of the CDR3 is TGTGCCAGCAGTGACGTCCGGGGGACAGGCCGACCTTTC. Encoded protein: CASSDVRGTGRPF.